These 27 T cell receptor beta chains were all obtained from the same sample, sequenced in a study of cytotoxic CD8 clonotypes in ibrutinib-treated CLL. The protocol was immunoSEQ multiplex PCR, while the TCRdb copy is restricted to in-frame clones and leaves out a portion. The sample includes about 35,000 clones, 49% of them seen just once. The specimen was PBMCs, collected before ibrutinib treatment. These receptors were obtained from a human donor with chronic lymphocytic leukemia.

The J gene is TRBJ1-3, the V gene TRBV30; no definite D call. The CDR3 consists of 15 residues. The germline CDR1 and CDR2 sequences are GTSNPN and SVGIG (reference sequence). The V end lost 2 bases, the J end lost 2 bases, and 13 bases lay between the germline ends. CDR3 nucleotide sequence: TGTGCCTGGAGTCCAACGCGGTTCGCTGGAAACACCATATATTTT. This encodes CAWSPTRFAGNTIYF.

This clone was recorded once. V usage is TRBV5-1 and J usage is TRBJ1-3; 7 bases fit TRBD1. V lost 0 bases to trimming and J lost 1 base; unmatched junction nucleotides: 10. The CDR3 has 18 amino acids. CDR1 is SGHRS, CDR2 YFSETQ, per germline. DNA for the CDR3: TGCGCCAGCAGCTTGGGAGTAGGGGGCAGGACGTCTGGAAACACCATATATTTT. Amino acid sequence: CASSLGVGGRTSGNTIYF.

For the CDR3, the DNA is TGTGCCAGCAGTTACTCAGACTTGTACAATGAGCAGTTCTTC. Amino acid sequence: CASSYSDLYNEQFF. The chain links TRBV6-5 to TRBJ2-1; D unresolved. The germline V gene encodes CDR1 MNHEY and CDR2 SVGAGI. This CDR3 region has 14 residues. Trimming left V 0 bases short and J 4 bases short, with 7 bases between.

This clone appeared a single time. This chain connects TRBV19 to TRBJ2-1; TRBD2 aligns across 8 bases. CDR1 is LNHDA and CDR2 is SQIVND in the germline V gene (reference sequence). V shed 6 bases and J 6 bases; nucleotides not matched to a gene: 16. This CDR3 is built from 17 residues. CDR3 region: CASSLTLAGGPFNEQFF. The CDR3 DNA sequence: TGTGCCAGTAGCCTAACTTTGGCGGGGGGACCGTTCAATGAGCAGTTCTTC. Based on the CDR3 plus reference TRBV19 and TRBJ2-1, the full variable domain is DGGITQSPKYLFRKEGQNVTLSCEQNLNHDAMYWYRQDPGQGLRLIYYSQIVNDFQKGDIAEGYSVSREKKESFPLTVTSAQKNPTAFYLCASSLTLAGGPFNEQFFGPGTRLTVL.

The chain is built from TRBV7-2 and TRBJ1-5; D is uncertain. Germline V lookup: CDR1 SGHTA, CDR2 FQGNSA. V dropped 0 bases and J dropped 5 bases, with 11 bases sitting between them. The CDR3 totals 15 residues. CDR3 loop: CASSLAGARYQPQHF. The CDR3 nucleotides are TGTGCCAGCAGCTTAGCAGGAGCCCGCTATCAGCCCCAGCATTTT.

The J gene is TRBJ2-7, the V gene TRBV30; D is unclear. V was pared by 5 bases and J by 0 bases, with 5 bases between. The CDR3 is made up of 11 amino acids. In germline, CDR1 is GTSNPN, CDR2 SVGIG (reference sequence). CDR3 bases: TGTGCCTGGGCCAGCTCCTACGAGCAGTACTTC. Translating it yields CAWASSYEQYF.

The chain has TRBV2 and TRBJ1-5, with D uncertain. Trimming cost V 0 bases and J 2 bases, with 20 bases left between them. The CDR3 totals 19 residues. The V gene's germline CDR1 is SNHLY and CDR2 FYNNEI. The CDR3 bases are TGTGCCAGCAGTGAAGCGCTCGGACTCCTACCTGGGGGCAATCAGCCCCAGCATTTT. It specifies CASSEALGLLPGGNQPQHF.

This clone showed up just a few times. The rearrangement links TRBV2 to TRBJ2-5; TRBD1 is a possible D gene (5 bases). The CDR3 runs to 16 residues. Per germline, CDR1 SNHLY and CDR2 FYNNEI. The V gene lost 2 bases and the J gene lost 2 bases, with 15 bases spanning the gap. CDR3 amino acids: CASSERPGLGQETQYF. CDR3 nucleotides: TGTGCCAGCAGTGAACGTCCAGGGTTGGGGCAAGAGACCCAGTACTTC.

The chain carries TRBV9 and TRBJ2-5; 8 positions match TRBD2. The germline V gene encodes CDR1 SGDLS and CDR2 YYNGEE. The CDR3 is 16 amino acids. Losses at the gene ends were 0 bases for V and 1 base for J; bases not matched to a gene: 5. The CDR3: CASSVGNGGAQETQYF. The CDR3 DNA reads TGTGCCAGCAGCGTAGGTAACGGGGGGGCCCAAGAGACCCAGTACTTC.

This clone was counted between two and nine times. The chain combines TRBV4-2 with TRBJ2-1, with a tentative D call TRBD2 (5 bases). The CDR3 has 18 residues. V lost 0 bases and J lost 4, with 19 bases in between. Germline CDR1 is LGHNA and CDR2 is YNFKEQ. CDR3 in DNA: TGTGCCAGCAGCCAAGATACCCCCGGGGTAGCAGGATACAATGAGCAGTTCTTC. It is translated as CASSQDTPGVAGYNEQFF.

This clone showed up just a few times. The chain joins TRBV14 to TRBJ1-2; D is unresolved. Germline V gene data show CDR1 as SGHDN and CDR2 as FVKESK. The ends were cut back, 5 bases at V and 4 bases at J, with 11 bases in the middle. The CDR3 loop spans 13 amino acids. CDR3 sequence reads: CASSSYWSYGYTF. The CDR3 DNA is TGTGCCAGCAGCTCGTACTGGAGCTATGGCTACACCTTC. The full variable domain, its missing parts supplied by reference TRBV14 and TRBJ1-2, is EAGVTQFPSHSVIEKGQTVTLRCDPISGHDNLYWYRRVMGKEIKFLLHFVKESKQDESGMPNNRFLAERTGGTYSTLKVQPAELEDSGVYFCASSSYWSYGYTFGSGTRLTVV.

The rearrangement links TRBV10-3 to TRBJ1-3; D call uncertain. The CDR3 has 13 residues. From germline, CDR1 is ENHRY and CDR2 SYGVKD. Trimming left V 2 bases short and J 0 bases short, with 2 bases between. The CDR3 bases are TGTGCCATCAGTGAGAGCTCTGGAAACACCATATATTTT. Translated, it gives CAISESSGNTIYF.

This clone was found once. The genes are TRBV29-1 and TRBJ1-6; 8 nucleotides match TRBD1. V lost 3 bases and J lost 6; bases outside the gene matches: 10. Germline CDR1 and CDR2: SQVTM and ANQGSEA. The CDR3 is 16 residues long. CDR3 protein: CSVETGVSSPNSPLHF. Written as DNA, the CDR3 is TGCAGCGTTGAGACAGGGGTCAGCTCACCTAATTCACCCCTCCACTTT.

This chain links TRBV29-1 with TRBJ2-2; perhaps TRBD1 as D (6 bases). Germline V gene sequence: CDR1 SQVTM, CDR2 ANQGSEA. Trimming removed 6 bases from V and 4 bases from J, with 18 bases in between. The CDR3 consists of 15 residues. DNA of the CDR3: TGCAGCGTAAGGCCTTACACAGGGACCACCGGGGAGCTGTTTTTT. It codes for CSVRPYTGTTGELFF.

The chain combines TRBV7-6 with TRBJ2-7; no firm D call. Looked up from germline, CDR1 is SGHVS and CDR2 is FNYEAQ. The CDR3 has 14 amino acids. With 0 bases removed from V and 2 bases from J, the gap between germline ends came to 8 bases. In DNA, the CDR3 is TGTGCCAGCAGCTTAGCGACTTATCCCTACGAGCAGTACTTC. It translates to CASSLATYPYEQYF. Looking up the rest from reference TRBV7-6 and TRBJ2-7 gives the full variable domain: GAGVSQSPRYKVTKRGQDVALRCDPISGHVSLYWYRQALGQGPEFLTYFNYEAQQDKSGLPNDRFSAERPEGSISTLTIQRTEQRDSAMYRCASSLATYPYEQYFGPGTRLTVT.

This CDR3 reads CASSSGLAGDNEQFF. Written as DNA, the CDR3 is TGTGCCAGCAGCTCGGGACTAGCGGGGGACAATGAGCAGTTCTTC. J is TRBJ2-1 and V is TRBV7-3, with 14 nucleotides matching TRBD2. Germline CDR1 is SGHTA and CDR2 is FQGTGA. This CDR3 is built from 15 residues. Trimming at V came to 4 bases and at J to 5 bases, leaving 1 base not matched to a gene.

The V gene is TRBV7-3, the J gene TRBJ2-1; 8 bases fit TRBD2. This CDR3 is 13 amino acids long. The ends lost 2 bases at V and 6 bases at J; junction bases unmatched: 0. The germline V gene has CDR1 SGHTA and CDR2 FQGTGA. The CDR3 loop is CASSLAGGNEQFF. CDR3 in DNA: TGTGCCAGCAGCTTAGCGGGGGGCAATGAGCAGTTCTTC.

A note on this clone: Mismatch with germline at one junction end may stem from a read error. This chain links TRBV7-9 with TRBJ1-2, with D unresolved. Germline V gene data show CDR1 as SEHNR and CDR2 as FQNEAQ (reference sequence). This CDR3 is 11 amino acids long. This CDR3 is CASSSGVETIF. The CDR3 DNA reads TGTGCCAGCAGCTCGGGCGTCGAGACCATCTTC.

This rearrangement joins TRBV13 to TRBJ1-1; no firm D call. Germline values: CDR1 PRHDT, CDR2 FYEKMQ (reference sequence). The V end was cut by 5 bases, the J end by 1 base, with 8 bases between. This CDR3 contains 13 residues. CDR3 sequence (DNA): TGTGCCAGCAGCGAGGCAGGGAACACTGAAGCTTTCTTT. Amino acid sequence: CASSEAGNTEAFF.

CDR3 loop: CASSLQVSETQYF. In nucleotides, the CDR3 is TGCGCCAGCAGCTTACAGGTCTCAGAGACCCAGTACTTC. The chain joins TRBV5-1 to TRBJ2-5; possibly TRBD1 for D (5 bases). The CDR3 has 13 amino acids. V shed 2 bases and J shed 4 bases, with 9 bases lying between them. Germline V lookup: CDR1 SGHRS, CDR2 YFSETQ.

This clone was picked up a small number of times. V usage is TRBV15 and J usage is TRBJ2-3; D remains ambiguous. The germline V and J ends were trimmed by 4 bases and 4 bases, with 15 bases remaining between them. Germline V gene data show CDR1 as LNHNV and CDR2 as YYDKDF (reference sequence). The CDR3 is made up of 15 amino acids. The CDR3 region is CATSKSGVSADTQYF. The CDR3, as DNA: TGTGCCACCAGCAAGTCCGGCGTGAGTGCAGATACGCAGTATTTT.

Here the CDR3 reads CASSPGVAGTDTQYF. As DNA, the CDR3 is TGTGCCAGCAGCCCCGGGGTAGCGGGCACAGATACGCAGTATTTT. The gene calls are TRBV7-9 and TRBJ2-3; TRBD2 might be the D (6 bases). Germline CDR1 is SEHNR and CDR2 is FQNEAQ (reference sequence). The V gene lost 5 bases and the J gene lost 1 base, with 13 bases spanning the gap. The CDR3 has 15 residues. Variable domain in full (rest from reference TRBV7-9 and TRBJ2-3): DTGVSQNPRHKITKRGQNVTFRCDPISEHNRLYWYRQTLGQGPEFLTYFQNEAQLEKSRLLSDRFSAERPKGSFSTLEIQRTEQGDSAMYLCASSPGVAGTDTQYFGPGTRLTVL.

The sample holds one count of this clone. This chain uses TRBV19 with TRBJ2-5; no definite D call. Trimming stripped 4 bases from V and 1 base from J, with 7 bases between. This CDR3 region has 13 residues. CDR1 is LNHDA, CDR2 SQIVND, per germline (reference sequence). The CDR3 DNA sequence: TGTGCCAGTAGTAACACTATCCAAGAGACCCAGTACTTC. Protein sequence: CASSNTIQETQYF.

The J gene is TRBJ2-1, the V gene TRBV6-6, with a possible D match to TRBD2 (5 bases). Trimming shortened V by 7 bases and J by 2 bases, and 12 bases separated the two germline ends. Germline CDR1 MNHNY, CDR2 SVGAGI (reference sequence). The CDR3 spans 14 residues. The CDR3 is CASNRGWAYNEQFF. The CDR3 DNA follows: TGTGCCAGCAACCGGGGTTGGGCCTACAATGAGCAGTTCTTC.

The chain has TRBV7-9 and TRBJ2-3; 7 positions agree with TRBD2. Germline V gene data show CDR1 as SEHNR and CDR2 as FQNEAQ (reference sequence). The junction had 5 bases not matched to a gene; V was cut back by 4 bases and J by 1 base. The length of the CDR3 is 15 residues. CDR3 protein: CASSSREGGTDTQYF. The CDR3 DNA sequence: TGTGCCAGCAGCTCGAGGGAGGGTGGCACAGATACGCAGTATTTT.

The chain joins TRBV7-8 to TRBJ1-4; the match to TRBD1 covers 7 bases. Germline CDR1 reads SGHVS; CDR2 reads FQNEAQ. V lost 1 base to trimming and J lost 4 bases; unmatched junction nucleotides: 3. This CDR3 has 15 residues. This CDR3 is CASSLGGTDNEKLFF. The DNA of the CDR3 is TGTGCCAGCAGCTTAGGCGGGACAGATAATGAAAAACTGTTTTTT.

V is TRBV2 and J is TRBJ2-7; D is uncertain. Germline-derived CDR1 and CDR2 are SNHLY and FYNNEI. The V end lost 1 base, the J end lost 2 bases, and 12 bases lay between the germline ends. The CDR3 is 15 residues long. CDR3 in amino acids: CASSEVAETTYEQYF. The DNA of the CDR3 is TGTGCCAGCAGTGAAGTGGCGGAGACCACCTACGAGCAGTACTTC.